The 29 T cell receptor beta chains presented below share a single source sample, sequenced in a study of blood T cell repertoires in COVID-19. Sequenced by immunoSEQ multiplex PCR; TCRdb stores in-frame clones only, minus some. The data contain under 45,000 clones, approximately 89% of them singletons. The sequencing sample was made of peripheral blood. These receptors were taken from a man aged 60 to 75 with active or convalescent COVID-19.

The J gene is TRBJ2-3, the V gene TRBV19, with 7 nucleotides matching TRBD1. The V segment lost 7 bases and the J segment 2 bases; nucleotides outside the gene matches: 6. Germline CDR1 reads LNHDA; CDR2 reads SQIVND (reference sequence). This CDR3 is built from 14 residues. The CDR3 loop is CASKRQGSTDTQYF. The CDR3 nucleotides read TGTGCCAGTAAGCGACAGGGCTCCACAGATACGCAGTATTTT.

The chain joins TRBV7-2 to TRBJ1-1, with D perhaps matching TRBD1 (5 bases). Germline V CDR1 and CDR2: SGHTA, FQGNSA. The ends were cut back, 1 base at V and 5 bases at J, with 11 bases in the middle. The CDR3 runs 14 residues. The CDR3 coding sequence is TGTGCCAGCAGCTTAGATCTGGGGGGGACTGAAGCTTTCTTT. Its protein is CASSLDLGGTEAFF.

This clone showed up just once. The chain is built from TRBV4-3 and TRBJ2-5; 8 bases align to TRBD2. Losses at the gene ends were 3 bases for V and 5 bases for J; bases not matched to a gene: 5. The CDR3 spans 14 residues. Per the germline V gene, CDR1 is LGHNA and CDR2 is YSLEER. The CDR3 sequence is CASSHGLAGETQYF. CDR3 nucleotide sequence: TGCGCCAGCAGCCACGGACTAGCTGGTGAGACCCAGTACTTC.

This clone was recorded once. The chain joins TRBV11-2 to TRBJ2-1; D ambiguous. This CDR3 is built from 14 residues. The ends were cut back, 3 bases at V and 4 bases at J, with 10 bases in the middle. Germline V gene lookup returns CDR1 SGHAT and CDR2 FQNNGV. CDR3 amino acids: CASSLSSRYNEQFF. In DNA form, the CDR3 reads TGTGCCAGCAGCTTGAGTTCCAGGTACAATGAGCAGTTCTTC.

This clone showed up just once. The CDR3 here is CASSHRGQLNSPLHF. The CDR3 nucleotides read TGTGCCAGCAGCCATCGCGGACAGTTGAATTCACCCCTCCACTTT. V is TRBV14 and J is TRBJ1-6, with D possibly being TRBD1 (6 bases). There are 15 residues in the CDR3. Trimming took 3 bases from V and 7 from J, leaving 13 bases between them. Germline CDR1 reads SGHDN; CDR2 reads FVKESK.

This clone appeared a few times. The V call is TRBV30, the J call TRBJ1-2, with D unclear. The CDR3 is 13 amino acids. The ends were cut back, 0 bases at V and 4 bases at J, with 9 bases in the middle. Germline CDR1 is GTSNPN and CDR2 is SVGIG (reference sequence). The CDR3 nucleotides read TGTGCCTGGAGTGTCGACGGAGCCTATGGCTACACCTTC. Encoded protein: CAWSVDGAYGYTF.

This chain joins TRBV28 and TRBJ2-3; D perhaps matches TRBD2 (6 bases). CDR3 length: 15 amino acids. Germline values: CDR1 MDHEN, CDR2 SYDVKM. V was trimmed by 3 bases and J by 2 bases, leaving 12 bases between them. DNA for the CDR3: TGTGCCAGCAGTTTGACGGGACTCTACACAGATACGCAGTATTTT. Protein: CASSLTGLYTDTQYF. The entire variable domain, with the rest obtained from reference TRBV28 and TRBJ2-3, is as follows: DVKVTQSSRYLVKRTGEKVFLECVQDMDHENMFWYRQDPGLGLRLIYFSYDVKMKEKGDIPEGYSVSREKKERFSLILESASTNQTSMYLCASSLTGLYTDTQYFGPGTRLTVL.

This chain joins TRBV6-5 and TRBJ1-1; TRBD1 is a possible D gene (5 bases). V was clipped by 7 bases and J by 5 bases, with 20 bases between them. This CDR3 contains 15 residues. Germline CDR1 MNHEY, CDR2 SVGAGI. The CDR3 sequence: CASIPGFLGGTEAFF. The CDR3 DNA is TGTGCCAGCATCCCGGGGTTTTTGGGGGGGACTGAAGCTTTCTTT.

The chain joins TRBV7-9 to TRBJ2-1, with 11 positions matching TRBD2. With V trimmed by 2 bases and J by 5 bases, 8 bases remained unmatched. Germline values: CDR1 SEHNR, CDR2 FQNEAQ (reference sequence). The CDR3 length is 17 residues. CDR3 sequence (DNA): TGTGCCAGCAGCTTATCAGTAGCGGGGGGGACCCACAATGAGCAGTTCTTC. Translated, it gives CASSLSVAGGTHNEQFF.

The chain combines TRBV19 with TRBJ2-2; TRBD1 aligns across 8 bases. This CDR3 region has 14 residues. CDR1 is LNHDA and CDR2 is SQIVND in the germline V gene (reference sequence). J gave up 4 bases and V 6 bases, and 4 bases lay outside the gene matches. The CDR3 DNA follows: TGTGCCAGTAGGGAGACAGGGGCCACCGGGGAGCTGTTTTTT. Translating gives CASRETGATGELFF.

V usage is TRBV12-3 or TRBV12-4 and J usage is TRBJ1-4, with 7 bases that match TRBD1. The CDR3 has 13 amino acids. The ends lost 9 bases at V and 5 bases at J; junction bases unmatched: 6. The DNA for the CDR3 is TGTGCCAGTAACAGGGGCGGAAATGAAAAACTGTTTTTT. This gives the protein CASNRGGNEKLFF.

The chain has TRBV28 and TRBJ1-5, with 8 bases lining up with TRBD1. This CDR3 has 17 amino acids. After removal of 2 bases from V and 5 bases from J, the junction contained 11 bases not matched to a gene. CDR1 is MDHEN and CDR2 is SYDVKM in the germline V gene. Written as DNA, the CDR3 is TGTGCCAGCAGTTTACCCCGGACAGGGATGAAGGATCAGCCCCAGCATTTT. The encoded protein is CASSLPRTGMKDQPQHF.

The CDR3 protein is CASSPGLHYGYTF. CDR3 coding DNA: TGTGCCAGCAGCCCGGGACTGCATTATGGCTACACCTTC. V usage is TRBV3-1 (or the pseudogene TRBV3-2) and J usage is TRBJ1-2, with TRBD1 as a possible D gene (5 bases). This CDR3 has 13 amino acids. CDR1 and CDR2 from the germline V gene are LGHDT and YNNKEL (reference sequence). Trimming removed 4 bases from V and 5 bases from J, with 11 bases in between.

The chain carries TRBV5-1 and TRBJ1-3; 7 bases align to TRBD1. There are 16 residues in the CDR3. The V and J ends lost 0 bases and 0 bases, in that order; junction bases with no gene match: 3. CDR1 and CDR2 (germline): SGHRS, YFSETQ. CDR3 loop: CASSLEYRGSGNTIYF. CDR3 bases: TGCGCCAGCAGCTTGGAATACAGGGGCTCTGGAAACACCATATATTTT.

The chain links TRBV11-3 to TRBJ2-1; 14 positions match TRBD2. This CDR3 comprises 14 residues. Losses at the gene ends were 4 bases for V and 9 bases for J; bases not matched to a gene: 2. CDR1 SGHNT and CDR2 YENEEA come from the germline V gene. CDR3 region: CASSYGLAGGEQFF. The DNA of the CDR3 is TGTGCCAGCAGCTACGGACTAGCGGGAGGTGAGCAGTTCTTC.

This rearrangement joins TRBV2 to TRBJ2-7, with TRBD2 identical over 7 bases. The CDR3 sequence is 13 residues long. V shed 6 bases, J shed 4 bases, and the junction held 6 bases outside the gene matches. Germline V lookup: CDR1 SNHLY, CDR2 FYNNEI. The chain's CDR3 is CASSQRLAYEQYV. DNA of the CDR3: TGTGCCAGCAGCCAAAGACTAGCTTACGAGCAGTACGTC.

The rearrangement links TRBV3-1 (or the pseudogene TRBV3-2) to TRBJ2-2, with D perhaps TRBD2 (5 bases). In germline, CDR1 is LGHDT, CDR2 YNNKEL (reference sequence). The CDR3 is 16 residues long. Between the trimmed V and J ends, which lost 6 bases and 2 bases, there was a span of 16 bases. CDR3 sequence (DNA): TGTGCCAGCAGTGACTACTCCGTCCCCAACACCGGGGAGCTGTTTTTT. Translated, it gives CASSDYSVPNTGELFF.

This clone was counted only a few times. V gene TRBV29-1 combines with J gene TRBJ1-4; 8 nucleotides agree with TRBD1. The length of the CDR3 is 12 residues. V lost 8 bases and J lost 6; bases outside the gene matches: 5. Germline CDR1 reads SQVTM; CDR2 reads ANQGSEA. The CDR3 nucleotides are TGCAGCTCACAGGGACAGGATGAAAAACTGTTTTTT. Encoded protein: CSSQGQDEKLFF.

The genes are TRBV23-1 and TRBJ1-4, with TRBD1 matching 7 bases. TRBV23-1 falls under the ORF class, with uncertain function. The CDR3 length is 20 residues. Unmatched junction bases numbered 18, after V lost 1 base and J lost 4 bases. CDR3 residues: CASSQFHFRDRDFINEKLFF. The CDR3 nucleotides are TGCGCCAGCAGTCAATTCCACTTCCGGGACAGAGACTTTATTAATGAAAAACTGTTTTTT.

This clone showed up just once. This sequence joins TRBV2 and TRBJ1-2; 7 bases match TRBD1. This CDR3 has 13 residues. Germline V lookup: CDR1 SNHLY, CDR2 FYNNEI. With V trimmed by 4 bases and J by 3 bases, 2 bases remained unmatched. CDR3 in amino acids: CASSGDRDYGYTF. The DNA for the CDR3 is TGTGCCAGCAGTGGTGACAGGGACTATGGCTACACCTTC.

The rearrangement uses TRBV9 and TRBJ1-2; D perhaps matches TRBD1 (5 bases). Trimming removed 4 bases at V and 4 bases at J, with 14 bases between. CDR3 length: 14 amino acids. CDR1 and CDR2 (germline): SGDLS, YYNGEE. CDR3 in DNA: TGTGCCAGCAGCCCAAGTACAAGGGGCTATGGCTACACCTTC. Amino acid sequence: CASSPSTRGYGYTF.

The chain uses TRBV5-6 and TRBJ1-3; 8 nucleotides match TRBD1. The CDR3 consists of 16 residues. Per the germline V gene, CDR1 is SGHDT and CDR2 is YYEEEE. With V trimmed by 3 bases and J by 4 bases, 9 bases remained unmatched. This CDR3 reads CASSSLNRDRGNTIYF. The DNA for the CDR3 is TGTGCCAGCAGCTCTTTGAACCGGGACAGGGGAAACACCATATATTTT.

The CDR3 DNA is TGTGCCAGCAGTTTGAGGGAAGGGGGCACTGAAGCTTTCTTT. Its protein product is CASSLREGGTEAFF. The chain has TRBV27 and TRBJ1-1, with a weak D call TRBD1 (6 bases). V lost 3 bases, J lost 4 bases, and 12 bases lay in between. Looked up from germline, CDR1 is MNHEY and CDR2 is SMNVEV (reference sequence). The CDR3 has 14 amino acids.

The V call is TRBV6-6, the J call TRBJ1-5; D ambiguous. The CDR3 spans 16 residues. The germline gives CDR1 MNHNY, CDR2 SVGAGI (reference sequence). Trimming cost V 6 bases and J 0 bases, with 15 bases left between them. In nucleotides, the CDR3 is TGTGCCAGCAGACGCGGCCTAGCGGATAGCAATCAGCCCCAGCATTTT. This sequence encodes CASRRGLADSNQPQHF.

The chain couples TRBV9 to TRBJ2-2; 8 bases line up with TRBD2. V lost 0 bases and J lost 1; bases outside the gene matches: 2. The CDR3 has 16 residues. Germline values: CDR1 SGDLS, CDR2 YYNGEE. The CDR3 loop reads CASSVAGGRNTGELFF. Written as DNA, the CDR3 is TGTGCCAGCAGCGTAGCGGGAGGGCGGAACACCGGGGAGCTGTTTTTT.

The chain links TRBV21-1 to TRBJ1-2; TRBD1 is the table's D call, not checked against the DNA. TRBV21-1 is an annotated pseudogene. The CDR3 runs to 16 residues. In nucleotides, the CDR3 is TGTGCCAGCAGCACCCCCGAGGACAGGGGGGGGAGTGGCTACACCTTC. Amino acid sequence: CASSTPEDRGGSGYTF.

The J gene is TRBJ2-4, the V gene TRBV12-3 or TRBV12-4, with D uncertain. The CDR3 extends over 12 amino acids. Trimming cost V 7 bases and J 8 bases, with 12 bases left between them. The CDR3 sequence: CASKRASDIQYF. Written as DNA, the CDR3 is TGTGCCAGCAAGCGAGCCTCAGACATTCAGTACTTC.

The chain links TRBV30 to TRBJ1-2; TRBD1 agrees at 9 bases. The CDR3 consists of 13 residues. V shed 4 bases, J shed 8 bases, and the junction held 8 bases outside the gene matches. Germline assignment: CDR1 GTSNPN and CDR2 SVGIG (reference sequence). The chain's CDR3 is CAWNTGQGKGYTF. CDR3 nucleotide sequence: TGTGCCTGGAATACTGGACAGGGGAAGGGCTACACCTTC.

The J gene is TRBJ1-1, the V gene TRBV2; D is uncertain. Trimming left V 2 bases short and J 3 bases short, with 10 bases between. The V gene's germline CDR1 is SNHLY and CDR2 FYNNEI. The CDR3 has 14 amino acids. As DNA, the CDR3 is TGTGCCAGCAGTGAAAGAGGGTTTTACACTGAAGCTTTCTTT. It yields the protein CASSERGFYTEAFF.